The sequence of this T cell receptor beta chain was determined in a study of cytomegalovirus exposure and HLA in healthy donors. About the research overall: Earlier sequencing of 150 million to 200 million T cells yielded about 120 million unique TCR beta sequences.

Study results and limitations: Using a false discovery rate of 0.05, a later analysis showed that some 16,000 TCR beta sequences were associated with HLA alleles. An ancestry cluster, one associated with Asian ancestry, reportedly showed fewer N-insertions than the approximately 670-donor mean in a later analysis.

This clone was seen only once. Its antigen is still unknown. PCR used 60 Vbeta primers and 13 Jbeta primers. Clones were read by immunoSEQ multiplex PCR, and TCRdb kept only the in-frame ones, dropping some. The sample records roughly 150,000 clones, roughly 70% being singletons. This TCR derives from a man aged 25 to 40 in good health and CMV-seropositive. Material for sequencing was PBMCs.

The CDR3 loop is CSVEEVRGREGNTIYF. DNA of the CDR3: TGCAGCGTTGAAGAAGTCAGGGGGCGCGAAGGAAACACCATATATTTT. The chain uses TRBV29-1 and TRBJ1-3, with 8 bases matching TRBD1. Germline CDR1 SQVTM, CDR2 ANQGSEA. V shed 0 bases and J 4 bases; nucleotides not matched to a gene: 8. This CDR3 comprises 16 residues.